Following are 5 T cell receptor beta chains from one sample sequenced in a study of blood T cell repertoires in COVID-19. Produced via immunoSEQ multiplex PCR; TCRdb's table is partial and in-frame only. The sample consists of 250,000 to 300,000 clones, about 89% of them appearing once. Sequenced material: PBMCs or T cells enriched from blood (not recorded which). These receptors originate from a man aged 35-49 years who had recovered from COVID-19.

This sequence joins TRBV27 and TRBJ1-2; 10 bases agree with TRBD1. The CDR3 spans 13 residues. The J segment lost 6 bases and the V segment lost 5 bases, leaving 3 bases of the junction unmatched. CDR1 is MNHEY, CDR2 SMNVEV, per germline (reference sequence). The CDR3 nucleotides read TGTGCCAGCAGTCCCGACAGGGGGCATGGCTACACCTTC. Its translation: CASSPDRGHGYTF.

V gene TRBV5-1 combines with J gene TRBJ2-7; D is unresolved. V lost 0 bases to trimming and J lost 5 bases, with 21 bases between them. The CDR3 loop spans 17 amino acids. The V gene's germline CDR1 is SGHRS and CDR2 YFSETQ. The CDR3 nucleotides read TGCGCCAGCAGCTTGGCCCAGGCAGTAAACATGGTTGACGAGCAGTACTTC. Amino acids: CASSLAQAVNMVDEQYF.

The V gene is TRBV7-2, the J gene TRBJ2-7; TRBD2 matches 12 bases. This CDR3 is built from 18 residues. The V segment lost 5 bases and the J segment 0 bases; nucleotides outside the gene matches: 11. Germline CDR1 and CDR2: SGHTA and FQGNSA. CDR3 sequence: CASSVRASGRAGSYEQYF. The DNA of the CDR3 is TGTGCCAGCAGCGTAAGGGCTAGCGGGAGGGCGGGCTCCTACGAGCAGTACTTC. The variable domain in full, with the rest retrieved from reference TRBV7-2 and TRBJ2-7, is GAGVSQSPSNKVTEKGKDVELRCDPISGHTALYWYRQSLGQGLEFLIYFQGNSAPDKSGLPSDRFSAERTGGSVSTLTIQRTQQEDSAVYLCASSVRASGRAGSYEQYFGPGTRLTVT.

This chain joins TRBV27 and TRBJ2-3; D perhaps matches TRBD1 (6 bases). The CDR3 runs 16 residues. Germline-derived CDR1 and CDR2 are MNHEY and SMNVEV (reference sequence). CDR3 loop: CATQVRWGRGTDTQYF. The CDR3 coding sequence is TGTGCAACCCAGGTCCGTTGGGGGCGCGGCACAGATACGCAGTATTTT.

This clone occurred a few times. J is TRBJ1-5 and V is TRBV7-8, with TRBD1 identical over 7 bases. The CDR3 is made up of 14 amino acids. Trimming at V came to 3 bases and at J to 6 bases, leaving 5 bases not matched to a gene. Germline V CDR1 and CDR2: SGHVS, FQNEAQ. The CDR3 nucleotides are TGTGCCAGCAGCTTCGACAGGGTTGGTCAGCCCCAGCATTTT. It specifies CASSFDRVGQPQHF. Full variable domain (rest looked up from reference TRBV7-8 and TRBJ1-5): GAGVSQSPRYKVAKRGQDVALRCDPISGHVSLFWYQQALGQGPEFLTYFQNEAQLDKSGLPSDRFFAERPEGSVSTLKIQRTQQEDSAVYLCASSFDRVGQPQHFGDGTRLSIL.